This TCR beta chain was sequenced during a study of cytomegalovirus exposure and HLA in healthy donors (dated by TCRdb to the late 2010s). In terms of the full investigation: According to a later analysis, one platform produced both the roughly 110 validation repertoires and the roughly 640 repertoires of the first cohort. The aim of the study was to test whether cataloging public T cell receptors could identify signatures of past pathogen exposure. Besides the first cohort of 550 to 750 subjects, a separate validation cohort made up of 120 or so different subjects was used. To predict cytomegalovirus infection status, the study brought together high-throughput TCR immunosequencing, statistical association of individual TCRs with disease status, and machine learning. General findings and caveats noted by the study authors: Most TCR sequences were seen in very few donors, while some public TCRs were found in many individuals. The authors suggested that the approach could potentially be generalized to other disease states and immunological phenotypes. The validation cohort had no HLA typing available for a later analysis, so co-occurrence within that cohort was assessed over all 110 or so repertoires. The study gave a list of 150 to 200 TCR beta chains associated with cytomegalovirus. The classifier was reported to diagnose cytomegalovirus status with high specificity and sensitivity in both the original cohort and the validation cohort. Subsequent analysis determined that TCRs grouped into clusters in the first cohort also showed a tendency toward co-occurrence across the 120 validation repertoires, and 94% of cluster scores exceeded 0. In vitro tests confirmed that a few of the cytomegalovirus-associated TCR beta chains recognize cytomegalovirus antigens.

Libraries were prepared through the immunoSEQ multiplex PCR assay. The authors' pipeline ran thus. A statistical classification framework was built for diagnosing cytomegalovirus status from the catalog of TCR beta chain sequences. TCRdb provides this immuneACCESS table in a form limited to in-frame rearrangements. Some clones are lacking; in checked studies, under half of them reflect an unresolved V gene, and why the rest are absent is not known. For V, J and clone size, that table is used; D and trimming come from the DNA. For this sample there are over 150,000 clones; 80% to 85% appear just once. In total, the top ten clones hold about 3% of the sample. Worth noting for this clone: Its recognized antigen is unknown. No per-base quality is available; no much larger clone lies one base away.

Separate from the roughly 650-subject first cohort, the validation cohort of over 90 subjects was the group to which the donors belonged. CDR1 and CDR2 were assigned from the germline V gene as SNHLY and FYNNEI. The CDR3 contains 15 residues, cysteine and phenylalanine counted. The retained sequence is limited to the CDR3, 45 bases, with the frame set at the first base. The junction carries 10 bases between V and J, which are trimmed by 1 base and 2 bases respectively. Source material: PBMCs. The origin of this receptor is a woman aged 18-35 years in good health and CMV-seropositive. The chain employs TRBV2 and TRBJ2-3, and the D gene may be TRBD1, 6 bases matching. The bases are TGTGCCAGCAGTGAAGTGGGGACATACACAGATACGCAGTATTTT. Protein translation: CASSEVGTYTDTQYF.